This T cell receptor (beta chain) was captured in a study of T cell changes during pregnancy in multiple sclerosis. Trimming took 0 bases from V and 4 from J, leaving 7 bases between them. Germline V lookup: CDR1 SGHTS, CDR2 YDEGEE. The CDR3 sequence is 13 residues long. Only in-frame clones appear in the TCRdb table, and some are missing; sequencing was by immunoSEQ multiplex PCR. The top ten clones hold 1.6% of a sample with roughly 110,000 clones, roughly nine tenths of them seen once. The chain is built from TRBV5-8 and TRBJ1-2; no clear D gene. Sequenced here: peripheral blood, sampled before pregnancy. The receptor was isolated from a female donor with multiple sclerosis, enrolled in a pregnancy study. In DNA form, the CDR3 reads TGTGCCAGCAGCTTGGACGGTGCCTATGGCTACACCTTC. Translation: CASSLDGAYGYTF.